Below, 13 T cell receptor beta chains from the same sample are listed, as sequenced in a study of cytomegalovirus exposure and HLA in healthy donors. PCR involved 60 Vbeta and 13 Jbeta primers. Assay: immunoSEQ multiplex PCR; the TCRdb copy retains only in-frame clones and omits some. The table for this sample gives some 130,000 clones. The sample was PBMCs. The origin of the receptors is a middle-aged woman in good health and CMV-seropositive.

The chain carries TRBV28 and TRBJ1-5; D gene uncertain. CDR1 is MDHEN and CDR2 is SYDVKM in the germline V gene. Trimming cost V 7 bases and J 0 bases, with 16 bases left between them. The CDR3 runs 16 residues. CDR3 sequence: CASTDAGLISNQPQHF. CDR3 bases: TGTGCCAGCACAGACGCCGGACTGATTAGCAATCAGCCCCAGCATTTT.

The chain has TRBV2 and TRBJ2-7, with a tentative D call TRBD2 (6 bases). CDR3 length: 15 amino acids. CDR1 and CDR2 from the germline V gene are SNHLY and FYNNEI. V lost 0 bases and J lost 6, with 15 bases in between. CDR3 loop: CASSEAGGAWGEQYF. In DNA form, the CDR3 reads TGTGCCAGCAGTGAAGCGGGCGGGGCCTGGGGCGAGCAGTACTTC.

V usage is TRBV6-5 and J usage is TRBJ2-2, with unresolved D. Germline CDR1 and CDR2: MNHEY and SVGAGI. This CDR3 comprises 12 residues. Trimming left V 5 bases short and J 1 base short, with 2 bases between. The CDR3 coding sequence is TGTGCCAGCAGTCTGAACACCGGGGAGCTGTTTTTT. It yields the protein CASSLNTGELFF.

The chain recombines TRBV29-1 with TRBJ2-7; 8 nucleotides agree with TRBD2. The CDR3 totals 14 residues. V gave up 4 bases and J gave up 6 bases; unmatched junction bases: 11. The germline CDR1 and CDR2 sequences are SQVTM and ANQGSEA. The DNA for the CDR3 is TGCAGCGTTGTTGGTCGGACTAGCCCCCGCGAGCAGTACTTC. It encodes CSVVGRTSPREQYF.

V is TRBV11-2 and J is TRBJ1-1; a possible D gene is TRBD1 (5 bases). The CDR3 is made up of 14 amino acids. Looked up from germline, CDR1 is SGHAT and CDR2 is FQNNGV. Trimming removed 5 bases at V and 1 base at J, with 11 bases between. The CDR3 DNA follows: TGTGCCAGCAGCCCAGATGACAGGAACACTGAAGCTTTCTTT. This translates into CASSPDDRNTEAFF.

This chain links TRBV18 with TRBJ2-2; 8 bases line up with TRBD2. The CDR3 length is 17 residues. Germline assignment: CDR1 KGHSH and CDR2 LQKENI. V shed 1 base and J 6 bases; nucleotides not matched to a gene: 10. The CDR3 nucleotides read TGTGCCAGCTCACCACTGCCGAGCGGGAGTTTCTCCGGGGAGCTGTTTTTT. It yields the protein CASSPLPSGSFSGELFF. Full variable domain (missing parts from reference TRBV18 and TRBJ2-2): NAGVMQNPRHLVRRRGQEARLRCSPMKGHSHVYWYRQLPEEGLKFMVYLQKENIIDESGMPKERFSAEFPKEGPSILRIQQVVRGDSAAYFCASSPLPSGSFSGELFFGEGSRLTVL.

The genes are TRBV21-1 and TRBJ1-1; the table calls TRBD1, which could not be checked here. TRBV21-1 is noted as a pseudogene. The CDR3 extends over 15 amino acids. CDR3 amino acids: CASSKARKGRTEAFF. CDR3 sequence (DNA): TGTGCCAGCAGCAAAGCGCGCAAGGGGCGCACTGAAGCTTTCTTT.

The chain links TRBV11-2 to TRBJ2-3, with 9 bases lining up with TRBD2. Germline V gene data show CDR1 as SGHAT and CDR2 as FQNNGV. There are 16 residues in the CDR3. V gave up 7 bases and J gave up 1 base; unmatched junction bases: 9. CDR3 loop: CASTVDSGRGTDTQYF. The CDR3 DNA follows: TGTGCCAGCACCGTCGATAGCGGGAGAGGCACAGATACGCAGTATTTT.

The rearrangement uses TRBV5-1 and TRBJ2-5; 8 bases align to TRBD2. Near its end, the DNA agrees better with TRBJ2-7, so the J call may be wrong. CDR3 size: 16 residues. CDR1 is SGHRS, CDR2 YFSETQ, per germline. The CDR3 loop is CASSSPSSGRRYEQYF. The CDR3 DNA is TGCGCCAGCAGCTCTCCCTCAAGCGGGAGACGCTACGAGCAGTACTTC.

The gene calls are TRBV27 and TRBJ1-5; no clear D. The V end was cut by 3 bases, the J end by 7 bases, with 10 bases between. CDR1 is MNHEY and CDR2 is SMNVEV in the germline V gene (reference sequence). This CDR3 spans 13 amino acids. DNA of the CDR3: TGTGCCAGCAGTTTTGGGAGAGGGCAGCCCCAGCATTTT. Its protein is CASSFGRGQPQHF.

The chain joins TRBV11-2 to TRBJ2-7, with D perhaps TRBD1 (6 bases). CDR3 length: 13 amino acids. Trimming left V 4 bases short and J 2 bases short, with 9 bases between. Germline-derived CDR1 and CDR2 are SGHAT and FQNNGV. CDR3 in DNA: TGTGCCAGCAGCTACGGACAGCCCTACGAGCAGTACTTC. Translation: CASSYGQPYEQYF.

In DNA form, the CDR3 reads TGCGCCAGCAGCTTAACCGGGAGGGATCAGCCCCAGCATTTT. Translation: CASSLTGRDQPQHF. The V call is TRBV5-1, the J call TRBJ1-5; D uncertain. The V end was cut by 2 bases, the J end by 5 bases, with 11 bases between. Germline V CDR1 and CDR2: SGHRS, YFSETQ. The CDR3 length is 14 residues.

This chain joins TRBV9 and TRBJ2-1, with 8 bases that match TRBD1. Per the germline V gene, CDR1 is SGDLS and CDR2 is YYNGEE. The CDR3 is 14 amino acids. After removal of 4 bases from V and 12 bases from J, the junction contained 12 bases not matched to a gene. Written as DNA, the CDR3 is TGTGCCAGCAGCCCCCAAGGACAGGGTTCCGCGCAGTTCTTC. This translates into CASSPQGQGSAQFF.